The clone carrying this T cell receptor beta chain was picked up a small number of times. Its antigen is as yet unknown. Sequencing targeted expressed TCRB transcripts, as all isolated RNA had been reverse transcribed. Measured with immunoSEQ multiplex PCR; TCRdb has only the in-frame clones, and not every one. The sample yields 50,000 or so clones, around 40% seen once. The data derive from a study of beta chain features in type 1 diabetes. General observations from the study: The influence of HLA type on TCRB rearrangement stayed undetermined. The naive, central memory and Treg TCRB repertoires showed an apparent similarity that was greater among patients than among healthy donors. Moderately but significantly shorter TCRB CDR3s were found in Type 1 diabetes patients in all four CD4+ subsets.

This sequence originates from a man aged 30 to 45 with type 1 diabetes. The sample consisted of stem cell memory CD4+ T cells from blood.

The CDR3 coding sequence is TGTGCCAGCAGTCTAACAGGGTCCGAGCAGTACTTC. Amino acid sequence: CASSLTGSEQYF. This rearrangement joins TRBV2 to TRBJ2-5; D might be TRBD1 (6 bases). Matching the DNA end better, TRBJ2-7 makes the J call doubtful. This CDR3 is 12 amino acids long. Germline V gene data show CDR1 as SNHLY and CDR2 as FYNNEI.